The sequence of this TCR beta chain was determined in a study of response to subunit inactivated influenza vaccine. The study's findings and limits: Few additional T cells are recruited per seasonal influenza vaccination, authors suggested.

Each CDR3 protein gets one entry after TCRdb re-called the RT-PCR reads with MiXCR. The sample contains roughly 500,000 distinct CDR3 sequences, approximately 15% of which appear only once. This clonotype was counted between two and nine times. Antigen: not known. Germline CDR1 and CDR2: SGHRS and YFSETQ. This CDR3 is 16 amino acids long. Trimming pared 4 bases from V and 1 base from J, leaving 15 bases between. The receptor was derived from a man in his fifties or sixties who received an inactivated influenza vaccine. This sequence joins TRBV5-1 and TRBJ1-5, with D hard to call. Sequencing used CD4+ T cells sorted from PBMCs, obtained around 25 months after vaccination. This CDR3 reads CASSGVRVGSNQPQHF. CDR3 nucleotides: TGCGCCAGCAGCGGCGTGAGGGTGGGGAGCAATCAGCCCCAGCATTTT.